These 19 T cell receptor beta chains were all obtained from the same sample, sequenced in a study of cytomegalovirus exposure and HLA in healthy donors. Amplification used 60 Vbeta primers and 13 Jbeta primers. Method: immunoSEQ multiplex PCR; TCRdb's copy keeps in-frame clones and lacks some. The table records about 100,000 clones, roughly 79% of them present only once. Sequenced: PBMCs. These receptors originate from a man aged 60-69 years in good health and CMV-seropositive.

The J gene is TRBJ1-6, the V gene TRBV27, with D possibly TRBD1 on 5 matching bases. Germline lookup yields CDR1 MNHEY and CDR2 SMNVEV (reference sequence). V lost 0 bases and J 9 bases, leaving 12 bases between the germline ends. The CDR3 length is 15 residues. CDR3 loop: CASSLSGPGSSPLHF. As DNA, the CDR3 is TGTGCCAGCAGTTTATCGGGACCCGGGAGTTCACCCCTCCACTTT.

This chain connects TRBV19 to TRBJ1-6; possible D gene TRBD1, 6 bases. The CDR3 length is 16 residues. Trimming shortened V by 5 bases and J by 4 bases, and 15 bases separated the two germline ends. Germline loops: CDR1 LNHDA, CDR2 SQIVND (reference sequence). CDR3 in amino acids: CASSRPGGRYNSPLHF. CDR3 in DNA: TGTGCCAGTAGTCGCCCGGGGGGGCGGTATAATTCACCCCTCCACTTT.

The chain's CDR3 is CASSTGPAGTQYF. CDR3 nucleotide sequence: TGTGCCAGCAGTACGGGTCCTGCTGGGACCCAGTACTTC. The gene calls are TRBV6-5 and TRBJ2-5; D not resolved. The CDR3 contains 13 residues. Trimming left V 5 bases short and J 7 bases short, with 14 bases between. Germline assignment: CDR1 MNHEY and CDR2 SVGAGI.

This clone has only one observation. V and J are TRBV6-5 and TRBJ1-6; 8 bases line up with TRBD1. The ends lost 0 bases at V and 6 bases at J; junction bases unmatched: 4. Per the germline V gene, CDR1 is MNHEY and CDR2 is SVGAGI. This CDR3 comprises 16 residues. The CDR3 DNA is TGTGCCAGCAGTTACTCGACCAGGGGGCCTAATTCACCCCTCCACTTT. This encodes CASSYSTRGPNSPLHF.

Points on this clone: This CDR3 is also generated by other DNA sequences in the sample. CDR3 coding DNA: TGTGCCAGTAGTACCGGACTAGCGGGGTACGAGCAGTACTTC. Protein: CASSTGLAGYEQYF. This chain links TRBV19 with TRBJ2-7; 12 bases line up with TRBD2. This CDR3 is 14 amino acids long. V lost 4 bases to trimming and J lost 4 bases; unmatched junction nucleotides: 2. Germline lookup yields CDR1 LNHDA and CDR2 SQIVND (reference sequence). The complete variable domain, with remaining parts taken from reference TRBV19 and TRBJ2-7, reads DGGITQSPKYLFRKEGQNVTLSCEQNLNHDAMYWYRQDPGQGLRLIYYSQIVNDFQKGDIAEGYSVSREKKESFPLTVTSAQKNPTAFYLCASSTGLAGYEQYFGPGTRLTVT.

The V and J genes are TRBV19 and TRBJ1-5; the match to TRBD1 covers 9 bases. The V and J ends lost 4 bases and 6 bases, in that order; junction bases with no gene match: 4. The germline V gene encodes CDR1 LNHDA and CDR2 SQIVND (reference sequence). The CDR3 length is 14 residues. The CDR3 protein is CASSKGTGLQPQHF. The CDR3 DNA reads TGTGCCAGTAGTAAGGGGACAGGGCTTCAGCCCCAGCATTTT.

V usage is TRBV29-1 and J usage is TRBJ2-1; TRBD1 is a possible D gene (6 bases). Per the germline V gene, CDR1 is SQVTM and CDR2 is ANQGSEA. The CDR3 contains 10 residues. V dropped 7 bases and J dropped 9 bases, with 10 bases sitting between them. CDR3 in DNA: TGCAGCGCACAGGGCCCTGAGCAGTTCTTC. It specifies CSAQGPEQFF.

This clone showed up just once. The sample carries other DNA sequences with the same CDR3. The chain has TRBV7-9 and TRBJ1-2, with D perhaps matching TRBD1 (5 bases). In germline, CDR1 is SEHNR, CDR2 FQNEAQ (reference sequence). CDR3 length: 13 amino acids. Between the trimmed V and J ends, which lost 4 bases and 1 base, there was a span of 7 bases. The DNA for the CDR3 is TGTGCCAGCAGCTCGCAGGGTAACTATGGCTACACCTTC. This translates into CASSSQGNYGYTF.

This clone was detected only once. One end of the junction is discordant with germline, which a read error may explain. The chain recombines TRBV13 with TRBJ1-2; the D gene is possibly TRBD1 (6 bases). This CDR3 comprises 13 residues. Germline lookup yields CDR1 PRHDT and CDR2 FYEKMQ (reference sequence). CDR3 in DNA: TGTGCCAGCAGCCTATCAGGGGCGTCGGGCTGCACCTTC. Translating it yields CASSLSGASGCTF.

CDR3 DNA sequence: TGTGCCAGCAGTGGGGCTGGGCTAGCGGGTGGAACAGATACGCAGTATTTT. It encodes CASSGAGLAGGTDTQYF. This sequence joins TRBV2 and TRBJ2-3; 8 bases fit TRBD2. This CDR3 is built from 17 residues. Germline CDR1 SNHLY, CDR2 FYNNEI. V lost 4 bases and J lost 3; bases outside the gene matches: 12.

This chain links TRBV19 with TRBJ1-4; D remains unclear. The CDR3 is made up of 13 amino acids. CDR1 LNHDA and CDR2 SQIVND come from the germline V gene (reference sequence). V lost 4 bases and J 3 bases, leaving 6 bases between the germline ends. CDR3 region: CASSRSANEKLFF. In nucleotides, the CDR3 is TGTGCCAGTAGTAGGTCAGCTAATGAAAAACTGTTTTTT.

This clone turned up a few times. V usage is TRBV27 and J usage is TRBJ2-7; TRBD1 matches at 7 bases. The CDR3 sequence is 15 residues long. The V gene's germline CDR1 is MNHEY and CDR2 SMNVEV (reference sequence). V gave up 7 bases and J gave up 0 bases; unmatched junction bases: 9. CDR3 bases: TGTGCCAGCAATAAACAGGGGTTTTCCTCCTACGAGCAGTACTTC. Its protein product is CASNKQGFSSYEQYF.

This clone was seen more than once but under ten times. The J gene is TRBJ2-5, the V gene TRBV10-3, with 8 bases matching TRBD1. The CDR3 has 14 residues. Trimming took 6 bases from V and 4 from J; bases not matched to a gene: 7. Germline-derived CDR1 and CDR2 are ENHRY and SYGVKD. CDR3: CAISRTGQGETQYF. The CDR3 DNA sequence: TGTGCCATCAGCAGGACAGGGCAGGGAGAGACCCAGTACTTC.

The DNA for the CDR3 is TGTGCCAGCAGCCCAGACAGGGCAGCCACCGGGGAGCTGTTTTTT. Its translation is CASSPDRAATGELFF. This chain joins TRBV5-4 and TRBJ2-2; 7 nucleotides align to TRBD1. Germline V gene sequence: CDR1 SGHNT, CDR2 YYREEE (reference sequence). V shed 4 bases and J 4 bases; nucleotides not matched to a gene: 7. The CDR3 has 15 residues.

The chain is built from TRBV14 and TRBJ1-3; no clear D gene. V shed 2 bases and J shed 2 bases, with 10 bases lying between them. Per germline, CDR1 SGHDN and CDR2 FVKESK. The CDR3 has 15 amino acids. The CDR3 DNA reads TGTGCCAGCAGCCAAATTAAACTGCCTGGAAACACCATATATTTT. It translates to CASSQIKLPGNTIYF.

The chain uses TRBV10-3 and TRBJ1-1; D gene unclear. Germline assignment: CDR1 ENHRY and CDR2 SYGVKD. V lost 4 bases to trimming and J lost 6 bases, with 15 bases between them. The CDR3 runs 14 residues. The CDR3 sequence is CAISGSRGSAEAFF. The CDR3 DNA sequence: TGTGCCATCAGTGGCAGTCGAGGATCCGCTGAAGCTTTCTTT.

This clone was observed a few times. The chain joins TRBV10-3 to TRBJ1-6; TRBD1 might be the D (6 bases). The CDR3 contains 13 residues. Per germline, CDR1 ENHRY and CDR2 SYGVKD. Trimming shortened V by 6 bases and J by 5 bases, and 8 bases separated the two germline ends. The CDR3 is CAIRAGDNSPLHF. CDR3 nucleotides: TGTGCCATCAGGGCAGGGGATAATTCACCCCTCCACTTT.

The chain recombines TRBV23-1 with TRBJ1-2; unclear D gene. TRBV23-1 is recorded as an ORF, its role being uncertain. V was clipped by 0 bases and J by 4 bases, with 15 bases between them. There are 16 residues in the CDR3. The CDR3 DNA sequence: TGCGCCAGCAGTCAATCAGGCAGTGGGCCATCCTATGGCTACACCTTC. The encoded protein is CASSQSGSGPSYGYTF.

The CDR3, as DNA: TGTGCCAGCAGCCCACCGGACACCTCTGGGGCCAACGTCCTGACTTTC. It yields the protein CASSPPDTSGANVLTF. The chain links TRBV28 to TRBJ2-6; possibly TRBD1 for D (5 bases). This CDR3 is 16 amino acids long. Germline V gives CDR1 MDHEN, CDR2 SYDVKM. V was cut by 6 bases and J by 0 bases, with 12 bases left in between. The full variable domain, completed using reference TRBV28 and TRBJ2-6, is DVKVTQSSRYLVKRTGEKVFLECVQDMDHENMFWYRQDPGLGLRLIYFSYDVKMKEKGDIPEGYSVSREKKERFSLILESASTNQTSMYLCASSPPDTSGANVLTFGAGSRLTVL.